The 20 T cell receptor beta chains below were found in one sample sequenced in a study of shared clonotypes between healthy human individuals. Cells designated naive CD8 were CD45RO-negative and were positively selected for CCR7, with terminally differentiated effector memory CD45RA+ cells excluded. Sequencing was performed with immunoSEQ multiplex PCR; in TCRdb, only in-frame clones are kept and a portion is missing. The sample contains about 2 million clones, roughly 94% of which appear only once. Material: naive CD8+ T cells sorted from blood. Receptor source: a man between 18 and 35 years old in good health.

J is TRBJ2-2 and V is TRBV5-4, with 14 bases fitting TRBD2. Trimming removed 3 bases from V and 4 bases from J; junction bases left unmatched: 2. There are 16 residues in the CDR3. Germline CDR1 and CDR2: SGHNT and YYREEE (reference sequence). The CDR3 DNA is TGTGCCAGCAGCTCGGGACTAGCGGGAGTCACCGGGGAGCTGTTTTTT. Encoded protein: CASSSGLAGVTGELFF.

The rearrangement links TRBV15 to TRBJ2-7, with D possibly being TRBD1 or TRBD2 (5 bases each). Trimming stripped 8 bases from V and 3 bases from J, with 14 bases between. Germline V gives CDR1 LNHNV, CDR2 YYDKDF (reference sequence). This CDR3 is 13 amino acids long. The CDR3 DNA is TGTGCCACCGGGAATGAGGGGTACTACGAGCAGTACTTC. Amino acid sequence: CATGNEGYYEQYF. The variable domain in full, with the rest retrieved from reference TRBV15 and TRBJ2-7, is DAMVIQNPRYQVTQFGKPVTLSCSQTLNHNVMYWYQQKSSQAPKLLFHYYDKDFNNEADTPDNFQSRRPNTSFCFLDIRSPGLGDTAMYLCATGNEGYYEQYFGPGTRLTVT.

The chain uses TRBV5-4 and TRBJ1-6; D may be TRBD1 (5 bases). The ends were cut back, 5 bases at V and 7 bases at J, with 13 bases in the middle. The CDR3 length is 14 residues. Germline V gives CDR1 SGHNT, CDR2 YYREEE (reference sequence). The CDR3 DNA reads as TGTGCCAGCAGTTTCAAGGGGACGAATTCACCCCTCCACTTT. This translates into CASSFKGTNSPLHF.

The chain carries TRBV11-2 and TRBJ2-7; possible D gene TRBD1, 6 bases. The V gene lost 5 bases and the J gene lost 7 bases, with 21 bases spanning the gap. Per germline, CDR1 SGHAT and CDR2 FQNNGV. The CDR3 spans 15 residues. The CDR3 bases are TGTGCCAGCAGCGGACGATCACAGGGTTTGGGGGAGCAGTACTTC. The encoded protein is CASSGRSQGLGEQYF. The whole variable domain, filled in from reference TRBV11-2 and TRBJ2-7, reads EAGVAQSPRYKIIEKRQSVAFWCNPISGHATLYWYQQILGQGPKLLIQFQNNGVVDDSQLPKDRFSAERLKGVDSTLKIQPAKLEDSAVYLCASSGRSQGLGEQYFGPGTRLTVT.

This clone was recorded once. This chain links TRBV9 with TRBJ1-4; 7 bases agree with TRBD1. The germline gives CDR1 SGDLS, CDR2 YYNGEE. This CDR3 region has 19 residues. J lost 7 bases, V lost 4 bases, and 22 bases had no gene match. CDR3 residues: CASSTPETGVEGFGEKLFF. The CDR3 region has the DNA TGTGCCAGCAGCACACCCGAAACAGGGGTAGAGGGGTTTGGTGAAAAACTGTTTTTT. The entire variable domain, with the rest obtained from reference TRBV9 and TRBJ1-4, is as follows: DSGVTQTPKHLITATGQRVTLRCSPRSGDLSVYWYQQSLDQGLQFLIQYYNGEERAKGNILERFSAQQFPDLHSELNLSSLELGDSALYFCASSTPETGVEGFGEKLFFGSGTQLSVL.

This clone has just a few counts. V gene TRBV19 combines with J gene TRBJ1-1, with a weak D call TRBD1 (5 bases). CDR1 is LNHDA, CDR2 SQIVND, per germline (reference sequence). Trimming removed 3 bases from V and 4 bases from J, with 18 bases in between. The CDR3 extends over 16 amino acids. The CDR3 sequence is CASSIIFGGPGTEAFF. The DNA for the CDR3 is TGTGCCAGTAGTATCATCTTCGGGGGACCGGGCACTGAAGCTTTCTTT.

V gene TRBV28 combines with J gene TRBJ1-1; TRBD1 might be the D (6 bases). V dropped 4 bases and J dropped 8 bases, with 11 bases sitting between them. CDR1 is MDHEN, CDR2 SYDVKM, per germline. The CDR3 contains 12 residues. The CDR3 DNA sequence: TGTGCCAGCAGTTCAGGGGATAGAGAAGCTTTCTTT. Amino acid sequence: CASSSGDREAFF. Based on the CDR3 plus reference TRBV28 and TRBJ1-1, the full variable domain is DVKVTQSSRYLVKRTGEKVFLECVQDMDHENMFWYRQDPGLGLRLIYFSYDVKMKEKGDIPEGYSVSREKKERFSLILESASTNQTSMYLCASSSGDREAFFGQGTRLTVV.

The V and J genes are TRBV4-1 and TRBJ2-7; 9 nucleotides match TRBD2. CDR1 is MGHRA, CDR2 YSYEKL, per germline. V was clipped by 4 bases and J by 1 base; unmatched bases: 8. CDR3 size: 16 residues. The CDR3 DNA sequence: TGCGCCAGCAGCCCCACGGCCAGCGGGGGGTCCTACGAGCAGTACTTC. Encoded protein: CASSPTASGGSYEQYF.

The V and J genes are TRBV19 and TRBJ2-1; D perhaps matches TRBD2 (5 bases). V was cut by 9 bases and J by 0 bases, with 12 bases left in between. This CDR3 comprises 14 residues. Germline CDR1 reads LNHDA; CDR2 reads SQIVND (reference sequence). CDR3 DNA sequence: TGTGCCAGCATGCCTGGGAGCTCCTACAATGAGCAGTTCTTC. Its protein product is CASMPGSSYNEQFF.

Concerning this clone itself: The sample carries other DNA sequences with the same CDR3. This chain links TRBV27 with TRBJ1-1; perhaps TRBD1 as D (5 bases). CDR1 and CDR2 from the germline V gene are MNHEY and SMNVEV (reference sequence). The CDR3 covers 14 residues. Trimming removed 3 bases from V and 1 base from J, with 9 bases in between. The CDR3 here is CASSFTGGNTEAFF. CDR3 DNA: TGTGCCAGCAGTTTCACAGGAGGGAACACTGAAGCTTTCTTT.

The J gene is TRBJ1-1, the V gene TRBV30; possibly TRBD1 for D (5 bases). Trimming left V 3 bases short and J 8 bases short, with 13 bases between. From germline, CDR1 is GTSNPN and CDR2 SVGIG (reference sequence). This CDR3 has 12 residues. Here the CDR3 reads CAWSGDLPEAFF. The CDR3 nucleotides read TGTGCCTGGAGCGGGGACTTGCCGGAAGCTTTCTTT.

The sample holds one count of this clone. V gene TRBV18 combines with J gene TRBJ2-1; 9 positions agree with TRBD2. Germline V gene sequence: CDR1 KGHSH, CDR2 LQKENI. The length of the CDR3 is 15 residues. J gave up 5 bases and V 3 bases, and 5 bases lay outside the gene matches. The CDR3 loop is CASSPEAGGDNEQFF. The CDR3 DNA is TGTGCCAGCTCACCTGAGGCGGGGGGGGACAATGAGCAGTTCTTC.

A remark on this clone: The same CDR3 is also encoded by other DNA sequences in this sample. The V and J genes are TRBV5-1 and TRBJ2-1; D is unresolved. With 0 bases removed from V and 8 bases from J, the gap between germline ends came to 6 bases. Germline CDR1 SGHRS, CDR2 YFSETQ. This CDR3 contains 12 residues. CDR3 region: CASSLAWDEQFF. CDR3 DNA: TGCGCCAGCAGCTTGGCATGGGATGAGCAGTTCTTC.

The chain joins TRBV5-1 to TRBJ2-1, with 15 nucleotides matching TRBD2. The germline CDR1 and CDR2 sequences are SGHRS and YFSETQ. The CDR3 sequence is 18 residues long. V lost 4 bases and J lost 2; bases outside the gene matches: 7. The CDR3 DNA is TGCGCCAGCAGCGGCGGACTAGCGGGAGGGCCAACCTACAATGAGCAGTTCTTC. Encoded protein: CASSGGLAGGPTYNEQFF.

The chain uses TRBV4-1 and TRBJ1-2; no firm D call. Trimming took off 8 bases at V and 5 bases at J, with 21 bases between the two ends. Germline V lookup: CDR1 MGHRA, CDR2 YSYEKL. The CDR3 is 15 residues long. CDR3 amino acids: CASQNREGNQYGYTF. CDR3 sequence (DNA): TGCGCCAGCCAGAACAGAGAAGGGAACCAATATGGCTACACCTTC.

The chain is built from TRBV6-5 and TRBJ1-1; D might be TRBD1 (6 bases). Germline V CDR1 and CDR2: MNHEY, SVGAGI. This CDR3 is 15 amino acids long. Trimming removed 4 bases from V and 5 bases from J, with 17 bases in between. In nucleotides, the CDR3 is TGTGCCAGCAGTTTGGCGACAGGTTCGATGACTGAAGCTTTCTTT. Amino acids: CASSLATGSMTEAFF.

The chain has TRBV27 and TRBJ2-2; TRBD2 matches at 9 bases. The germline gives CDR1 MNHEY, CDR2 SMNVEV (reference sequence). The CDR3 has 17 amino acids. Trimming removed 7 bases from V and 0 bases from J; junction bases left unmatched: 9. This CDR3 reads CASTHLAGGPNTGELFF. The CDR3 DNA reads TGTGCCAGCACTCACCTGGCGGGGGGGCCGAACACCGGGGAGCTGTTTTTT.

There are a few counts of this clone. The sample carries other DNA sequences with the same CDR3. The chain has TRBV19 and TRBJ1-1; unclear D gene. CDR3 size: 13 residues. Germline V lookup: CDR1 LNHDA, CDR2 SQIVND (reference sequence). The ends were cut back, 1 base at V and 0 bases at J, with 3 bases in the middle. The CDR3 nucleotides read TGTGCCAGTAGTATAGGGGTGAACACTGAAGCTTTCTTT. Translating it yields CASSIGVNTEAFF.

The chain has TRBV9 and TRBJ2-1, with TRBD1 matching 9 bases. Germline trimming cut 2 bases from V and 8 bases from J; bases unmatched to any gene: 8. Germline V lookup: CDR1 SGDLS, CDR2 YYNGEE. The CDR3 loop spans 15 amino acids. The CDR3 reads CASSVRDRDMDEQFF. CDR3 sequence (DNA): TGTGCCAGCAGCGTCCGGGACAGGGATATGGATGAGCAGTTCTTC.

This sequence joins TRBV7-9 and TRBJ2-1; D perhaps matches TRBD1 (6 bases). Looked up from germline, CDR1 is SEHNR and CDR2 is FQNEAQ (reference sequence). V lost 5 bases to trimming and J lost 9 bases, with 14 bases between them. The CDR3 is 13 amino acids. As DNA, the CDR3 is TGTGCCAGCAGCCCCAGTGAGGGGGTTGAGCAGTTCTTC. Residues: CASSPSEGVEQFF.